Detailed here is one T cell receptor (beta chain). Its specificity is not known. The CDR3 contains 15 residues. CDR1 and CDR2 from the germline V gene are LNHNV and YYDKDF (reference sequence). The germline V and J ends were trimmed by 2 bases and 2 bases, with 12 bases remaining between them. Second doses at about 4 or about 12 weeks were pooled. The data belong to a study of T cell responses to AZD1222 COVID-19 vaccine. General study findings and limits: As reported, nearly half of all spike-specific TCRs target variant regions that are unmutated. Spike-specific TCR breadth and depth were elevated following two AZD1222 doses.

The protocol was immunoSEQ multiplex PCR, while the TCRdb copy is restricted to in-frame clones and leaves out a portion. The repertoire holds just under 150,000 clones, with about 86% as singletons. Sequenced here: peripheral blood, sampled 28 days after the second AZD1222 dose. This clonotype was sampled from an adult who received the AZD1222 COVID-19 vaccine. This chain links TRBV15 with TRBJ1-1; no reliable D call. For the CDR3, the DNA is TGTGCCACCAGCAGAATTGACGGAGGCAACACTGAAGCTTTCTTT. Residues: CATSRIDGGNTEAFF.